Listed below are T cell receptor beta chains from one sample, sequenced in a study of cytomegalovirus exposure and HLA in healthy donors. This table comes from immunoSEQ multiplex PCR, and its TCRdb copy is limited to in-frame clones, with some not included. The sample holds over 30,000 clones; less than 75% are singletons and the top ten take around 10%. The sequencing input was PBMCs. Source of these receptors: a man aged 35-49 years in good health and CMV-seropositive. Both conserved end residues are part of each CDR3. Fields, in order: clone size, D gene, J gene, V gene, CDR3 protein, CDR3 DNA. A D gene is named only where the DNA matches it firmly. Clone sizes are given selectively: once, few, many, or a class where the clone is expanded.

>few|-|TRBJ2-7|TRBV6-6
CASTPSLSHEQYF
TGTGCCAGCACTCCATCCCTTAGCCACGAGCAGTACTTC
>-|-|TRBJ1-3|TRBV7-2
CASSLVGTSGNTIYF
TGTGCCAGCAGCTTAGTCGGGACATCCGGAAACACCATATATTTT
>-|TRBD1|TRBJ2-5|TRBV7-7
CASSSGTAKETQYF
TGTGCCAGCAGCTCCGGGACAGCTAAAGAGACCCAGTACTTC
>-|-|TRBJ1-2|TRBV5-1
CASSPDPGKEYGYTF
TGCGCCAGCAGCCCAGACCCGGGAAAGGAATATGGCTACACCTTC
>-|TRBD1|TRBJ2-7|TRBV7-8
CASSPKDRVYEQYF
TGTGCCAGCAGCCCGAAGGACAGGGTTTACGAGCAGTACTTC
>few|-|TRBJ2-7|TRBV7-2
CASSLGQFLSYEQYF
TGTGCCAGCAGCCTAGGACAGTTCCTCTCCTACGAGCAGTACTTC
>-|-|TRBJ1-2|TRBV2
CASSESYTGNGYTF
TGTGCCAGCAGTGAATCATACACGGGAAACGGCTACACCTTC
>-|-|TRBJ2-7|TRBV19
CATNGFRSSYEQYF
TGTGCCACCAATGGGTTCCGGAGCTCCTACGAGCAGTACTTC
>-|-|TRBJ2-3|TRBV20-1
CSASYRDTQYF
TGCAGTGCTAGTTACAGGGATACGCAGTATTTT
>-|TRBD1|TRBJ2-1|TRBV11-2
CASSLVGGTGVYNEQFF
TGTGCCAGCAGCTTAGTGGGTGGGACAGGGGTCTACAATGAGCAGTTCTTC